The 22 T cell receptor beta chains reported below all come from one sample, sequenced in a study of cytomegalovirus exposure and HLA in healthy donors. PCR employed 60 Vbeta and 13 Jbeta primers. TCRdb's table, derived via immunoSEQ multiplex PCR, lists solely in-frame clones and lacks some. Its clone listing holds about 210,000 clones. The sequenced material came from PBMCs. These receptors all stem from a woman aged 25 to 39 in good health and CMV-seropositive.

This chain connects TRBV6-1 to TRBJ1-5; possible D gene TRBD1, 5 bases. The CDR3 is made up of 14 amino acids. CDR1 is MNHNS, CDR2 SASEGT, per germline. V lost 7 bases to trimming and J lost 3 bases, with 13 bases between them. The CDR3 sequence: CASTWGGVNQPQHF. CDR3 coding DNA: TGTGCCAGCACCTGGGGGGGGGTCAATCAGCCCCAGCATTTT.

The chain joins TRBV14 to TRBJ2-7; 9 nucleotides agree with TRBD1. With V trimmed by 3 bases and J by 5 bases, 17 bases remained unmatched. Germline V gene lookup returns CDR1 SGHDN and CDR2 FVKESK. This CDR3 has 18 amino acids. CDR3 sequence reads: CASSHVPVWDRENHEQYF. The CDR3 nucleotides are TGTGCCAGCAGCCATGTACCCGTGTGGGACAGGGAAAATCACGAGCAGTACTTC.

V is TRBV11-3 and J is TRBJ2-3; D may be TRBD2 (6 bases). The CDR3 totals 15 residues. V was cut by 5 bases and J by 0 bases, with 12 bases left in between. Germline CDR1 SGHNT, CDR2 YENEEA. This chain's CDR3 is CASSQNAGSTDTQYF. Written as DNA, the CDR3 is TGTGCCAGCAGCCAGAACGCGGGAAGCACAGATACGCAGTATTTT.

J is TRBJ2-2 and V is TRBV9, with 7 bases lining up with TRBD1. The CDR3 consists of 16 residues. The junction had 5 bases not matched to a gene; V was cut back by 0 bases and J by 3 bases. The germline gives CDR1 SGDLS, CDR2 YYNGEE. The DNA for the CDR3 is TGTGCCAGCAGCGTAGAAGGACAGGACTACACCGGGGAGCTGTTTTTT. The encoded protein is CASSVEGQDYTGELFF.

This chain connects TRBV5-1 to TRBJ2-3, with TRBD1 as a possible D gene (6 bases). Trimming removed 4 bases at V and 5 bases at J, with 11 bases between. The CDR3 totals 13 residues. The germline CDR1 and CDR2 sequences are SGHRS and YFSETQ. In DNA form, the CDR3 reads TGCGCCAGCAGCCGCGGACAGTTAGATACGCAGTATTTT. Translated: CASSRGQLDTQYF.

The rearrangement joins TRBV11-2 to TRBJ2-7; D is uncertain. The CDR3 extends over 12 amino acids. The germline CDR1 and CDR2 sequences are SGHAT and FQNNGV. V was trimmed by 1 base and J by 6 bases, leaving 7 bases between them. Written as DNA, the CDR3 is TGTGCCAGCAGCTTAGCCTCGCGCGAGCAGTACTTC. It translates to CASSLASREQYF.

This chain's CDR3 is CASSLELSQDHLHF. For the CDR3, the DNA is TGCGCCAGCAGCTTGGAGCTGTCACAGGACCACCTCCACTTT. This sequence joins TRBV5-1 and TRBJ1-6, with D maybe TRBD1 (5 bases). Trimming removed 0 bases at V and 15 bases at J, with 16 bases between. This CDR3 region has 14 residues. Germline V gene lookup returns CDR1 SGHRS and CDR2 YFSETQ. Supplemented by reference TRBV5-1 and TRBJ1-6, the full variable domain reads KAGVTQTPRYLIKTRGQQVTLSCSPISGHRSVSWYQQTPGQGLQFLFEYFSETQRNKGNFPGRFSGRQFSNSRSEMNVSTLELGDSALYLCASSLELSQDHLHFGNGTRLTVT.

CDR3 residues: CASSYSGQGDQPQHF. DNA for the CDR3: TGTGCCAGCAGTTACTCAGGACAGGGTGATCAGCCCCAGCATTTT. This chain connects TRBV6-5 to TRBJ1-5; 8 bases fit TRBD1. Germline lookup yields CDR1 MNHEY and CDR2 SVGAGI. The CDR3 contains 15 residues. V shed 0 bases, J shed 5 bases, and the junction held 3 bases outside the gene matches.

The CDR3 nucleotides read TGTGCCAGCAAGGAGGGGGCGCGAACAGATACGCAGTATTTT. Its protein is CASKEGARTDTQYF. The gene calls are TRBV6-1 and TRBJ2-3, with D possibly being TRBD1 (7 bases). In germline, CDR1 is MNHNS, CDR2 SASEGT. CDR3 length: 14 amino acids. V shed 7 bases and J shed 3 bases, with 14 bases lying between them.

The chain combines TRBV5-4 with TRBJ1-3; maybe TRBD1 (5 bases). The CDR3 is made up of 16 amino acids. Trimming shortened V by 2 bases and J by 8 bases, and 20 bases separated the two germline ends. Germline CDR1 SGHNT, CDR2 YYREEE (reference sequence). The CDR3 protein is CASSLRTSLPGDTIYF. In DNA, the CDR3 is TGTGCCAGCAGCTTAAGGACATCTCTCCCTGGGGACACCATATATTTT.

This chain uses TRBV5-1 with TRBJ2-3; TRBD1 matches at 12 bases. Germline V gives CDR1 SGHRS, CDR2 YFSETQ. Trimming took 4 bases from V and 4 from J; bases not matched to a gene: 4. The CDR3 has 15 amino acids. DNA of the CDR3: TGCGCCAGCAGCCCGGGACAGGGGGCCGCAGATACGCAGTATTTT. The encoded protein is CASSPGQGAADTQYF.

In nucleotides, the CDR3 is TGTGCCATTCTGGACAGGGTTACCTACGAGCAGTACTTC. Its protein is CAILDRVTYEQYF. This sequence joins TRBV10-3 and TRBJ2-7; TRBD1 agrees at 8 bases. With 9 bases clipped from V and 2 bases from J, the junction kept 6 bases outside the gene matches. The CDR3 runs to 13 residues. Germline values: CDR1 ENHRY, CDR2 SYGVKD.

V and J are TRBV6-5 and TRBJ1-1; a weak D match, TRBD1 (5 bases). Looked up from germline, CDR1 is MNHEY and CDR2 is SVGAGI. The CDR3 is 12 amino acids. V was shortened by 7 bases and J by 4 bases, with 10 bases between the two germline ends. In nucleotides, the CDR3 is TGTGCCAGCATGGGACTCAGCACTGAAGCTTTCTTT. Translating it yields CASMGLSTEAFF.

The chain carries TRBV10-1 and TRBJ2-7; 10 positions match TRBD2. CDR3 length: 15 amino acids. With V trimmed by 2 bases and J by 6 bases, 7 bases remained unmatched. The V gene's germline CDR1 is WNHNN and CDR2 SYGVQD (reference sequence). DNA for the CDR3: TGCGCCAGCAGTGAGGGGGCTAGCGGGAGCAGCGAGCAGTACTTC. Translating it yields CASSEGASGSSEQYF.

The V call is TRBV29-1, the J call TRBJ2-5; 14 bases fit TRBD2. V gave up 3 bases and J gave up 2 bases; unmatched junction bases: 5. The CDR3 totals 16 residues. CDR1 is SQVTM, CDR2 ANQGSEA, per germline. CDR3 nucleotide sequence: TGCAGCGTTGAGAAAGGGACTAGCGGGGGTCAAGAGACCCAGTACTTC. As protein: CSVEKGTSGGQETQYF.

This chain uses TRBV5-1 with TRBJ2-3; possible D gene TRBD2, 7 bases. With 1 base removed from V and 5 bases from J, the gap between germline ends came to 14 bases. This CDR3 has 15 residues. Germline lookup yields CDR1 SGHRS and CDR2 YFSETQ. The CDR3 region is CASSLTRGGLDTQYF. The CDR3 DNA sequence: TGCGCCAGCAGCTTGACGAGGGGGGGCTTAGATACGCAGTATTTT. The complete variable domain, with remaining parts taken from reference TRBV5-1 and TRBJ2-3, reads KAGVTQTPRYLIKTRGQQVTLSCSPISGHRSVSWYQQTPGQGLQFLFEYFSETQRNKGNFPGRFSGRQFSNSRSEMNVSTLELGDSALYLCASSLTRGGLDTQYFGPGTRLTVL.

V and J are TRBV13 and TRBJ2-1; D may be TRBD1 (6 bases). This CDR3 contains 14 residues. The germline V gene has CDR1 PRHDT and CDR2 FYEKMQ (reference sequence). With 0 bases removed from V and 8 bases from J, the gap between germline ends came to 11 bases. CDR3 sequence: CASSLGTGLDEQFF. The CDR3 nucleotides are TGTGCCAGCAGCTTAGGTACAGGGTTGGATGAGCAGTTCTTC.

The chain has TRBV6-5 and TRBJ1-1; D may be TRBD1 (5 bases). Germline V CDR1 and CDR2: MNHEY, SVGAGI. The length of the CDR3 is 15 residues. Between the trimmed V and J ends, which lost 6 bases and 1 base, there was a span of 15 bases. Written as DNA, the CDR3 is TGTGCCAGCAGGCCCGGGGGACGGCAGAACACTGAAGCTTTCTTT. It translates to CASRPGGRQNTEAFF.

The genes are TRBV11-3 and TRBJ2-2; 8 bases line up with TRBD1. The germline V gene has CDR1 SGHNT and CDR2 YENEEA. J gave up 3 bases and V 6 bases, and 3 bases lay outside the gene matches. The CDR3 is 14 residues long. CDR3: CASSSQGDTGELFF. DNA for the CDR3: TGTGCCAGCAGTTCACAGGGGGACACCGGGGAGCTGTTTTTT. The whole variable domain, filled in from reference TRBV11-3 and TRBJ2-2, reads EAGVVQSPRYKIIEKKQPVAFWCNPISGHNTLYWYLQNLGQGPELLIRYENEEAVDDSQLPKDRFSAERLKGVDSTLKIQPAELGDSAVYLCASSSQGDTGELFFGEGSRLTVL.

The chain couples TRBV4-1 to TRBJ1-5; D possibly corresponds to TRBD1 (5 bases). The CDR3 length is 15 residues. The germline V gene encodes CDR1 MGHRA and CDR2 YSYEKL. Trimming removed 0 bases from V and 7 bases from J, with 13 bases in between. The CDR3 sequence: CASSQDGAYWQPQHF. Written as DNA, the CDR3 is TGCGCCAGCAGCCAAGATGGGGCCTATTGGCAGCCCCAGCATTTT.

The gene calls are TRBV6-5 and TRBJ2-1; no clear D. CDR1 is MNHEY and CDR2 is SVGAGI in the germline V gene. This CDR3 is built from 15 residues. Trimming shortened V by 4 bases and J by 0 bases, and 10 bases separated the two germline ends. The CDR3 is CASSSSSGSYNEQFF. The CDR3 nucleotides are TGTGCCAGCAGTTCCTCATCAGGCTCCTACAATGAGCAGTTCTTC.

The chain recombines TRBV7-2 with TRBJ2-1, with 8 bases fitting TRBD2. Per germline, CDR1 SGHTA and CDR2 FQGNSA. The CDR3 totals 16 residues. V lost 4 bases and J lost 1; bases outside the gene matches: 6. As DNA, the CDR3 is TGTGCCAGCAGCTCTGGACTAGCTGCATCCTACAATGAGCAGTTCTTC. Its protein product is CASSSGLAASYNEQFF.